The rows below give T cell receptor beta chains drawn from one sample of a study of OX40 agonist ivuxolimab in advanced cancers. Measured with immunoSEQ multiplex PCR; TCRdb has only the in-frame clones, and not every one. The data show roughly 50,000 clones, with about three quarters seen just once and more than 5.5% held by the top ten. Sequences were derived from CD4+ or CD8+ T cells sorted from blood, sampled in a trial of the OX40 agonist ivuxolimab. These receptors were collected from an adult with an advanced solid tumor such as melanoma, head and neck, liver or kidney cancer. Each CDR3 is given with its conserved first and last residue. Each record gives: V gene, J gene, CDR3 protein.

TRBV19,TRBJ2-5,CATQGSGQETQYF
TRBV2,TRBJ2-7,CASRLGWGTHEQYF
TRBV6-5,TRBJ2-3,CASSLIAGGGTDTQYF
TRBV6-6,TRBJ1-1,CASSNGQGIEAFF
TRBV5-4,TRBJ2-2,CASSLTGGARTGELFF
TRBV7-7,TRBJ2-5,CASSWGRGETQYF
TRBV15,TRBJ1-3,CATSRDVRNTIYF
TRBV18,TRBJ1-5,CASSPSAPGQTNQPQHF
TRBV30,TRBJ1-1,CARKGITNTEAFF
TRBV5-1,TRBJ2-2,CASSLASNANTGELFF
TRBV7-9,TRBJ1-6,CASSRGQINSPLHF
TRBV9,TRBJ1-1,CASSARQGMNTEAFF
TRBV5-1,TRBJ2-6,CASSWDGSGANVLTF
TRBV2,TRBJ1-5,CASSEALTIQPQHF
TRBV5-6,TRBJ1-3,CASSPGLGQHSGNTIYF
TRBV2,TRBJ1-4,CASSGNRGDEKLFF
TRBV6-6,TRBJ1-2,CAIPLFQGPKYGYTF
TRBV27,TRBJ1-5,CASRDLKGNQPQHF
TRBV5-6,TRBJ2-7,CASSLVGQGAVLGTYEQYF
TRBV27,TRBJ2-3,CASSLIRRATDTQYF
TRBV10-2,TRBJ2-1,CASRYQGGNTYNEQFF
TRBV9,TRBJ2-3,CASSDPSGWGTDTQYF
TRBV10-3,TRBJ1-4,CAISETVEKLFF
TRBV2,.,CASSEVRTGGNEQYF
TRBV2,TRBJ1-1,CASSEAIGTRAFF
TRBV5-5,TRBJ1-2,CASILDSADVGYTF
TRBV15,TRBJ1-5,CATSLRRGNQPQHF
TRBV27,TRBJ2-2,CASSLGGATGELFF
TRBV7-2,TRBJ2-3,CASSLGGTSTDTQYF